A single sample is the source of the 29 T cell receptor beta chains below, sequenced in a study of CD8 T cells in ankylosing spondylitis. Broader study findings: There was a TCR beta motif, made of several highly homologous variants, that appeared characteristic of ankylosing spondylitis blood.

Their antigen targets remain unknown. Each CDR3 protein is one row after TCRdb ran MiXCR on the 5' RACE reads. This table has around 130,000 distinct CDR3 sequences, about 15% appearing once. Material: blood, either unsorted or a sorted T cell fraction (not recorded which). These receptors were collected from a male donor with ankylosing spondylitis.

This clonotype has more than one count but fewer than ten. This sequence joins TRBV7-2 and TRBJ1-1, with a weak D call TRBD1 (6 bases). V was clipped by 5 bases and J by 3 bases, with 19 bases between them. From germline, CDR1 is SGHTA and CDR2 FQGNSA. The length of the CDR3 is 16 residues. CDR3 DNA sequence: TGTGCCAGCAGCGCGTGGGGGCTTCGCAAGGACACTGAAGCTTTCTTT. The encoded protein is CASSAWGLRKDTEAFF.

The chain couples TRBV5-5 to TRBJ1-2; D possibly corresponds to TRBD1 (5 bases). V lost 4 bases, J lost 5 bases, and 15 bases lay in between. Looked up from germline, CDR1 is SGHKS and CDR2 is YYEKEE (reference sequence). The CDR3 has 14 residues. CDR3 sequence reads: CASSPLSGRYGYTF. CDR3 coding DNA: TGTGCCAGCAGCCCCCTGTCAGGGAGATATGGCTACACCTTC.

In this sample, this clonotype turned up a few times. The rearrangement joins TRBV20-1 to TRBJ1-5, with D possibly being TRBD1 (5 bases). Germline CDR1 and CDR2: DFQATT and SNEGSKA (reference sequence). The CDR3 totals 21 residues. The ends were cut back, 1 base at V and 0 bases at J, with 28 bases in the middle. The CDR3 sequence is CSARASSGRKTVLYSNQPQHF. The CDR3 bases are TGCAGTGCTAGAGCCTCTTCTGGGCGAAAGACAGTTCTTTATAGCAATCAGCCCCAGCATTTT.

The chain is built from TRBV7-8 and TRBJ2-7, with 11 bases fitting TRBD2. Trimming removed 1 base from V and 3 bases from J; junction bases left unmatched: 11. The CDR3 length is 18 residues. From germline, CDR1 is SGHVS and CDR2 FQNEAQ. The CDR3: CASSLGTSGSAGNYEQYF. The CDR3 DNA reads TGTGCCAGCAGCTTAGGGACTAGCGGGTCAGCGGGGAACTACGAGCAGTACTTC.

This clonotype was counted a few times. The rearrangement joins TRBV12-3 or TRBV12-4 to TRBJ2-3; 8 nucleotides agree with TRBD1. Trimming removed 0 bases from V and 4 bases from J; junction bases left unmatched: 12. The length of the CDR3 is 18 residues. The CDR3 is CASSLAQGDQPIPDTQYF. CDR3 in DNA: TGTGCCAGCAGTTTAGCACAGGGGGACCAACCGATTCCAGATACGCAGTATTTT.

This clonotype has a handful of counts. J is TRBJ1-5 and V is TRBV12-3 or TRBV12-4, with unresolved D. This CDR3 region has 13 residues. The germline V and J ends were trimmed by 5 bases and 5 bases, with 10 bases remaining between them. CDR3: CASSRGTHQPQHF. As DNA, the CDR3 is TGTGCCAGCAGTAGAGGTACCCATCAGCCCCAGCATTTT.

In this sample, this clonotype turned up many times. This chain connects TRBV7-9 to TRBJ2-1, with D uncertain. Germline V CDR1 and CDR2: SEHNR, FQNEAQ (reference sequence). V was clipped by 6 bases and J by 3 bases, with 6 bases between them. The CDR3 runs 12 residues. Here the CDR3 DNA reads TGTGCCAGCAGTAGTCTCTACAATGAGCAGTTCTTC. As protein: CASSSLYNEQFF.

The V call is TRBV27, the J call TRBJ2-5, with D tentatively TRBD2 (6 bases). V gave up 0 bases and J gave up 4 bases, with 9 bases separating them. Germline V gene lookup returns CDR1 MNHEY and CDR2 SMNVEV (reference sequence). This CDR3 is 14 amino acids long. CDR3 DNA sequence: TGTGCCAGCAGTTTATCTTTGGGGGGAGAGACCCAGTACTTC. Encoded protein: CASSLSLGGETQYF.

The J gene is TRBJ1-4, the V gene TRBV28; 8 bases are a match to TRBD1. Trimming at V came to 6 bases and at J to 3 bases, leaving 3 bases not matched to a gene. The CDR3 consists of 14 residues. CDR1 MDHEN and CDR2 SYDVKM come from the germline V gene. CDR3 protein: CASSDRGSNEKLFF. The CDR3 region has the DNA TGTGCCAGCAGCGACAGGGGATCTAATGAAAAACTGTTTTTT. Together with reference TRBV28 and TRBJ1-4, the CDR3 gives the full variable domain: DVKVTQSSRYLVKRTGEKVFLECVQDMDHENMFWYRQDPGLGLRLIYFSYDVKMKEKGDIPEGYSVSREKKERFSLILESASTNQTSMYLCASSDRGSNEKLFFGSGTQLSVL.

The CDR3 nucleotides are TGTGCCAGCAGTATAGCCGGCGGGGAGCTGTTTTTT. The encoded protein is CASSIAGGELFF. The J gene is TRBJ2-2, the V gene TRBV27; D is unresolved. Germline V gene data show CDR1 as MNHEY and CDR2 as SMNVEV (reference sequence). CDR3 length equals 12 residues. V was clipped by 5 bases and J by 7 bases, with 8 bases between them.

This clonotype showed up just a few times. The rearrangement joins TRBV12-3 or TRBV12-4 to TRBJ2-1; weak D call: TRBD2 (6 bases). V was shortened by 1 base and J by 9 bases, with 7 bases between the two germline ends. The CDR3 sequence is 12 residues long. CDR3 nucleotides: TGTGCCAGCAGTTTAGTGGGGGGTGAGCAGTTCTTC. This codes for CASSLVGGEQFF.

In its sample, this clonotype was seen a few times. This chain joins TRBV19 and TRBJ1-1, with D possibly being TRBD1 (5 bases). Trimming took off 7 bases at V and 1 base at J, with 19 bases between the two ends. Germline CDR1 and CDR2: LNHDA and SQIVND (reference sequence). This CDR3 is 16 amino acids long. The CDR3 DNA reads TGTGCCAGTAAACCACTGGTGGCAGGGAGGAACACTGAAGCTTTCTTT. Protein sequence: CASKPLVAGRNTEAFF. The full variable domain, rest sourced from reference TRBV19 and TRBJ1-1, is DGGITQSPKYLFRKEGQNVTLSCEQNLNHDAMYWYRQDPGQGLRLIYYSQIVNDFQKGDIAEGYSVSREKKESFPLTVTSAQKNPTAFYLCASKPLVAGRNTEAFFGQGTRLTVV.

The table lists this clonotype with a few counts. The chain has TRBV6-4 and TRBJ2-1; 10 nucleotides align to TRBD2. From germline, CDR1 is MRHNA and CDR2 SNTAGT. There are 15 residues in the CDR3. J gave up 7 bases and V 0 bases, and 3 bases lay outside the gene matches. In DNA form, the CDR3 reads TGTGCCAGCAGTGACTCGACTAGCGGGCATAATGAGCAGTTCTTC. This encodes CASSDSTSGHNEQFF.

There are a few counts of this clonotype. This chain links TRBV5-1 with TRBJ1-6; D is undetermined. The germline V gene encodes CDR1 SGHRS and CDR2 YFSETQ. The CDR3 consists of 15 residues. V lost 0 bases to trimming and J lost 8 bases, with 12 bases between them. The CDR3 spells CASSLDGLGDSPLHF. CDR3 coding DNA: TGCGCCAGCAGCTTGGATGGGTTAGGCGATTCACCCCTCCACTTT.

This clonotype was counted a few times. CDR3 amino acids: CASSPLPGQENYGYTF. CDR3 DNA: TGTGCCAGCAGTCCGCTTCCGGGACAGGAGAACTATGGCTACACCTTC. The chain couples TRBV6-9 to TRBJ1-2, with 8 bases identical to TRBD1. The junction had 10 bases not matched to a gene; V was cut back by 5 bases and J by 2 bases. The CDR3 spans 16 residues. Germline lookup yields CDR1 MNHGY and CDR2 SVAAGI.

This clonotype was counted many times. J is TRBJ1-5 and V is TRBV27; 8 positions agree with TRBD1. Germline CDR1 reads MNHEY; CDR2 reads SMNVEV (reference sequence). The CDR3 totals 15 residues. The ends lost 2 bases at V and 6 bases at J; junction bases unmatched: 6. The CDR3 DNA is TGTGCCAGCAGTTTAGAGACAGGGGCGGGTCAGCCCCAGCATTTT. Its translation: CASSLETGAGQPQHF.

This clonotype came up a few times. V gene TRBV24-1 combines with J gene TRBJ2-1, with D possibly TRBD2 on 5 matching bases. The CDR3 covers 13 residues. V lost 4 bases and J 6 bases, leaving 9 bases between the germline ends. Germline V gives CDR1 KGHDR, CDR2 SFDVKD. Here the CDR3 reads CATSEDSVNEQFF. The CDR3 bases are TGTGCCACCAGTGAGGACTCAGTCAATGAGCAGTTCTTC.

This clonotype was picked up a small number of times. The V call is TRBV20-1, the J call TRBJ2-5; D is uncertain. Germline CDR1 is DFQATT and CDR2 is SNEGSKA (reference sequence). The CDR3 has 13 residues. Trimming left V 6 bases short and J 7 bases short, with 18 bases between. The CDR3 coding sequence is TGCAGTGCCCCAGCACTCTCCTCCGGGACCCAGTACTTC. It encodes CSAPALSSGTQYF.

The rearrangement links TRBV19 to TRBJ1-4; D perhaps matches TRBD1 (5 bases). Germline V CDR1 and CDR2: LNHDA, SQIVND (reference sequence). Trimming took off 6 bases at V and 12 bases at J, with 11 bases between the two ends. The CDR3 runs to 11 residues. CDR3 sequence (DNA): TGTGCCAGTAGACGAGGGACCGAACTGTTTTTT. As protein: CASRRGTELFF. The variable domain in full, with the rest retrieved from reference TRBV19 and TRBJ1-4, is DGGITQSPKYLFRKEGQNVTLSCEQNLNHDAMYWYRQDPGQGLRLIYYSQIVNDFQKGDIAEGYSVSREKKESFPLTVTSAQKNPTAFYLCASRRGTELFFGSGTQLSVL.

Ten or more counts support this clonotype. CDR3 in amino acids: CASSQDLQVYNEQFF. CDR3 DNA sequence: TGCGCCAGCAGCCAAGATCTTCAGGTATACAATGAGCAGTTCTTC. This rearrangement joins TRBV4-1 to TRBJ2-1; D remains unclear. V lost 0 bases, J lost 4 bases, and 10 bases lay in between. Looked up from germline, CDR1 is MGHRA and CDR2 is YSYEKL. The CDR3 extends over 15 amino acids.

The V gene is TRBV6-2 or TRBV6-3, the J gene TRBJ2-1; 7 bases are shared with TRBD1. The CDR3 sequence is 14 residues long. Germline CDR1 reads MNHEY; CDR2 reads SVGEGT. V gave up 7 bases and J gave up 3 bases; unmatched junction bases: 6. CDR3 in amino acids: CASINRGDYNEQFF. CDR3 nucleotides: TGTGCCAGCATAAACAGGGGTGACTACAATGAGCAGTTCTTC.

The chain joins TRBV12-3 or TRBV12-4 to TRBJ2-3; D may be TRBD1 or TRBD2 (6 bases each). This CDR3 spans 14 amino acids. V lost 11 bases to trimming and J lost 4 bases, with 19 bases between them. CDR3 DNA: TGTGCCGTCCGCGAAGGGGGGCGCCCAGATACGCAGTATTTT. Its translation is CAVREGGRPDTQYF.

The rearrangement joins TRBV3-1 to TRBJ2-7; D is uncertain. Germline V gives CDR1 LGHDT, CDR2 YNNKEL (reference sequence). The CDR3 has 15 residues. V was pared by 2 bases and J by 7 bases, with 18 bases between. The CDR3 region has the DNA TGTGCCAGCAGCCAACGGGCAGTAGGGTTGAGGGAGCAGTACTTC. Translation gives CASSQRAVGLREQYF.

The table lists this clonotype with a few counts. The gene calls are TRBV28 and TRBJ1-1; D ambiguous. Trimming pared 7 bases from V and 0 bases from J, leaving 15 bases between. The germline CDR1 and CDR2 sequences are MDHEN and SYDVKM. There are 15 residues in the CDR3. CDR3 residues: CASTPRADMNTEAFF. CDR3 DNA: TGTGCCAGCACCCCCCGGGCAGACATGAACACTGAAGCTTTCTTT. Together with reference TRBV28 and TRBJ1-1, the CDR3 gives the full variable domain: DVKVTQSSRYLVKRTGEKVFLECVQDMDHENMFWYRQDPGLGLRLIYFSYDVKMKEKGDIPEGYSVSREKKERFSLILESASTNQTSMYLCASTPRADMNTEAFFGQGTRLTVV.

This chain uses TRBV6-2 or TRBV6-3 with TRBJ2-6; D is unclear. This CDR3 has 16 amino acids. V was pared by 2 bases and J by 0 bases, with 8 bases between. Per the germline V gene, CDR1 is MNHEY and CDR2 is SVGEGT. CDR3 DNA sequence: TGTGCCAGCAGTTACGACCCGAGCTCTGGGGCCAACGTCCTGACTTTC. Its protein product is CASSYDPSSGANVLTF.

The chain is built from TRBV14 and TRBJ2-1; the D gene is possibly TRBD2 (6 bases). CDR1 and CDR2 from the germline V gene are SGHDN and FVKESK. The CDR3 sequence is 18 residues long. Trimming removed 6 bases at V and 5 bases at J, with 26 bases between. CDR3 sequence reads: CASSPGTSRDPLNNEQFF. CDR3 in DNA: TGTGCCAGCAGTCCTGGGACTTCCAGGGACCCGCTCAACAATGAGCAGTTCTTC.

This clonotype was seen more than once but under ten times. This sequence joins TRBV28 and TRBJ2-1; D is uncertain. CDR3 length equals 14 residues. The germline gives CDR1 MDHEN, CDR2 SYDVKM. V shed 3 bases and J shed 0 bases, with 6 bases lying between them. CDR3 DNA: TGTGCCAGCAGTTTCGTAAGCTCCTACAATGAGCAGTTCTTC. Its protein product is CASSFVSSYNEQFF.

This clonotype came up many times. The CDR3 DNA reads as TGTGCCAGCAGTGGAGGAGGGCCAAAGTTCTTC. It yields the protein CASSGGGPKFF. This chain uses TRBV12-3 or TRBV12-4 with TRBJ2-1, with D tentatively TRBD2 (6 bases). V lost 5 bases, J lost 14 bases, and 13 bases lay in between. This CDR3 has 11 residues.

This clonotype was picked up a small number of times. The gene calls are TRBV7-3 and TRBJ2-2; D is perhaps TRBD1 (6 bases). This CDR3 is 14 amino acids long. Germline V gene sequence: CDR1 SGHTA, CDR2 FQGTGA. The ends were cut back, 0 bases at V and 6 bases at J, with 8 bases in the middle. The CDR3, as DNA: TGTGCCAGCAGCTTAACTGCAGGGGCCGGGGAGCTGTTTTTT. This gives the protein CASSLTAGAGELFF.